The 13 T cell receptor beta chains in this list originate from one sample, sequenced in a study of blood T cells in healthy people across ages. The authors ran a second PCR of about 7 to 11 cycles using a sample-barcoded 5' primer and a J-beta primer mix. TCRdb reprocessed the 5' RACE reads via MiXCR and lists one record per CDR3 protein. The sample shows roughly 680,000 distinct CDR3 sequences, over 45% of them seen only once. The material sequenced was blood. The origin of the receptors is a woman aged 55-70 years in good health.

The rearrangement links TRBV12-3 or TRBV12-4 to TRBJ2-7, with 8 bases lining up with TRBD2. Unmatched junction bases numbered 19, after V lost 5 bases and J lost 1 base. The CDR3 extends over 19 amino acids. The chain's CDR3 is CASSHLGVSREGASYEQYF. CDR3 coding DNA: TGTGCCAGCAGTCATCTTGGGGTGAGCCGGGAGGGAGCGTCCTACGAGCAGTACTTC.

The chain joins TRBV7-2 to TRBJ2-7; 7 bases match TRBD2. The V gene's germline CDR1 is SGHTA and CDR2 FQGNSA. The J segment lost 4 bases and the V segment lost 3 bases, leaving 9 bases of the junction unmatched. CDR3 length equals 15 residues. The CDR3 loop is CASSFSGTEPYEQYF. In DNA form, the CDR3 reads TGTGCCAGCAGCTTCAGCGGGACGGAACCTTACGAGCAGTACTTC.

In this sample, this clonotype turned up a few times. An end of the junction does not agree with germline; a read error may underlie this. The chain employs TRBV18 and TRBJ2-5, with 10 bases that match TRBD1. Germline V gene sequence: CDR1 KGHSH, CDR2 LQKENI. The CDR3 consists of 15 residues. The CDR3 is CASSTGDRGGEAQYF. The CDR3 DNA reads TGTGCCAGCTCTACCGGGGACAGGGGCGGAGAGGCCCAGTACTTC.

The chain links TRBV14 to TRBJ1-6; no firm D call. The CDR3 sequence is 13 residues long. V was trimmed by 1 base and J by 10 bases, leaving 8 bases between them. Germline V lookup: CDR1 SGHDN, CDR2 FVKESK. CDR3 DNA: TGTGCCAGCAGCCAAGGCTGGAGGTCACCCCTCCACTTT. It codes for CASSQGWRSPLHF.

The chain recombines TRBV11-2 with TRBJ2-5; tentatively, D is TRBD2 (5 bases). The CDR3 extends over 14 amino acids. Germline lookup yields CDR1 SGHAT and CDR2 FQNNGV. V lost 2 bases, J lost 2 bases, and 9 bases lay in between. The CDR3 sequence is CASSLTGIQETQYF. In nucleotides, the CDR3 is TGTGCCAGCAGCTTAACCGGGATACAAGAGACCCAGTACTTC.

This clonotype showed up just a few times. The chain employs TRBV25-1 and TRBJ2-1, with 12 bases identical to TRBD2. Trimming took 1 base from V and 6 from J; bases not matched to a gene: 7. Germline loops: CDR1 MGHDK, CDR2 SYGVNS. This CDR3 is 17 amino acids long. The CDR3 DNA reads as TGTGCCAGCAGTGAATCCTGGGCTAGCGGGAGGGCCAATGAGCAGTTCTTC. Amino acid sequence: CASSESWASGRANEQFF.

In this sample, this clonotype turned up a few times. The chain couples TRBV15 to TRBJ1-5; possible D gene TRBD1, 5 bases. Germline CDR1 and CDR2: LNHNV and YYDKDF (reference sequence). CDR3 size: 13 residues. V was cut by 0 bases and J by 6 bases, with 6 bases left in between. Written as DNA, the CDR3 is TGTGCCACCAGCAGAGATCAGGGTCAGCCCCAGCATTTT. Protein product: CATSRDQGQPQHF.

The chain carries TRBV27 and TRBJ2-1; TRBD2 matches at 10 bases. V was clipped by 5 bases and J by 1 base; unmatched bases: 8. The CDR3 runs to 17 residues. The V gene's germline CDR1 is MNHEY and CDR2 SMNVEV (reference sequence). The CDR3 nucleotides are TGTGCCAGCAGTCCTTCACTAGCGGGGTCTTCCTACAATGAGCAGTTCTTC. It encodes CASSPSLAGSSYNEQFF.

This clonotype was found a few times. This chain connects TRBV27 to TRBJ2-5, with D perhaps TRBD2 (6 bases). Germline V gene sequence: CDR1 MNHEY, CDR2 SMNVEV (reference sequence). The CDR3 totals 15 residues. Trimming shortened V by 5 bases and J by 3 bases, and 16 bases separated the two germline ends. CDR3 sequence (DNA): TGTGCCAGCAGTCCCCTCACTGCGGGGAAAGAGACCCAGTACTTC. Translated, it gives CASSPLTAGKETQYF.

V gene TRBV7-9 combines with J gene TRBJ2-1, with TRBD1 matching 9 bases. The ends lost 1 base at V and 7 bases at J; junction bases unmatched: 8. The CDR3 has 16 residues. The germline V gene encodes CDR1 SEHNR and CDR2 FQNEAQ (reference sequence). In DNA form, the CDR3 reads TGTGCCAGCAGCTTAGGGGACAGGGTGATTCGTAATGAGCAGTTCTTC. It specifies CASSLGDRVIRNEQFF. The whole variable domain, remainder taken from reference TRBV7-9 and TRBJ2-1, is DTGVSQNPRHKITKRGQNVTFRCDPISEHNRLYWYRQTLGQGPEFLTYFQNEAQLEKSRLLSDRFSAERPKGSFSTLEIQRTEQGDSAMYLCASSLGDRVIRNEQFFGPGTRLTVL.

V usage is TRBV3-1 and J usage is TRBJ1-2; TRBD1 is a possible D gene (5 bases). V shed 1 base and J shed 7 bases, with 16 bases lying between them. The CDR3 runs to 15 residues. Germline V gene sequence: CDR1 LGHDT, CDR2 YNNKEL (reference sequence). The CDR3: CASSQADRDVGGYTF. CDR3 nucleotides: TGTGCCAGCAGCCAAGCAGACCGGGACGTCGGTGGCTACACCTTC.

The gene calls are TRBV29-1 and TRBJ1-1; unclear D gene. Germline loops: CDR1 SQVTM, CDR2 ANQGSEA. Trimming cost V 7 bases and J 2 bases, with 11 bases left between them. This CDR3 has 12 amino acids. CDR3 sequence: CSAPGGNTEAFF. CDR3 DNA: TGCAGCGCGCCGGGAGGCAACACTGAAGCTTTCTTT.

The V and J genes are TRBV15 and TRBJ1-2; 8 bases are a match to TRBD1. The CDR3 is 16 amino acids. The junction had 10 bases not matched to a gene; V was cut back by 0 bases and J by 7 bases. Germline V CDR1 and CDR2: LNHNV, YYDKDF (reference sequence). CDR3 protein: CATSRDRKDRVAGYTF. For the CDR3, the DNA is TGTGCCACCAGCAGAGATCGTAAGGACAGGGTAGCTGGCTACACCTTC.